This TCR beta chain was profiled in a study of T cells in localized non-small cell lung cancer. The repertoire was sequenced with immunoSEQ multiplex PCR; TCRdb's copy has only in-frame clones and lacks some. The sample yields about 34,000 clones, approximately 80% seen once. J was trimmed by 7 bases and V by 0 bases; bases with no gene match: 3. This CDR3 is 13 amino acids long. Germline loops: CDR1 SGDLS, CDR2 YYNGEE. V usage is TRBV9 and J usage is TRBJ2-7, with 8 bases that match TRBD2. Sequencing was performed on peripheral blood, taken before any cancer treatment. This TCR derives from a male donor at least 60 years old with stage II squamous cell lung carcinoma. The CDR3 DNA sequence: TGTGCCAGCAGCGTAGGTGGCGGGGGGGAGCAGTACTTC. Translating it yields CASSVGGGGEQYF.